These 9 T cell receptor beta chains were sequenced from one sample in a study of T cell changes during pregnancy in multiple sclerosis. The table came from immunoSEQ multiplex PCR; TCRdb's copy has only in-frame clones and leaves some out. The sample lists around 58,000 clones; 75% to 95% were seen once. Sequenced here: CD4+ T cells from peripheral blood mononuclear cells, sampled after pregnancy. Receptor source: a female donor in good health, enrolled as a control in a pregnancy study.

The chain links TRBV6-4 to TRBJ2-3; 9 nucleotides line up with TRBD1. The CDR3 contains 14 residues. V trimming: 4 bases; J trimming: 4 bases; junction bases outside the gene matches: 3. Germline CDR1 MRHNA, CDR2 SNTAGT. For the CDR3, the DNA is TGTGCCAGCAGTGTCGACAGGGGGGCAGATACGCAGTATTTT. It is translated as CASSVDRGADTQYF.

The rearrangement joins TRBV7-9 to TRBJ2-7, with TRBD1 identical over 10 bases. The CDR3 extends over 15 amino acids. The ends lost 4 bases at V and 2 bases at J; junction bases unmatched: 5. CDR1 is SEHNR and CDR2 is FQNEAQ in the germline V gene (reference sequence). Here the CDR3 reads CASSSGTGDTYEQYF. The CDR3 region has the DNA TGTGCCAGCAGCTCCGGGACAGGGGACACCTACGAGCAGTACTTC.

CDR3 amino acids: CASSPTRESYNEQFF. The CDR3 DNA is TGTGCCAGCAGCCCCACGCGGGAGAGCTACAATGAGCAGTTCTTC. The chain is built from TRBV7-2 and TRBJ2-1; 7 nucleotides align to TRBD2. This CDR3 spans 15 amino acids. The trim removed 5 bases at V and 3 bases at J, leaving 7 bases unmatched. Germline V lookup: CDR1 SGHTA, CDR2 FQGNSA.

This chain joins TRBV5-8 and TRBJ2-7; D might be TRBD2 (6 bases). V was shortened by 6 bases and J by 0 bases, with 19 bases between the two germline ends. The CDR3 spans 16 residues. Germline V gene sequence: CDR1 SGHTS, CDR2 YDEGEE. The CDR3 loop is CASIQPLGTDSYEQYF. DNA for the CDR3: TGTGCCAGCATCCAACCCCTGGGGACTGACTCCTACGAGCAGTACTTC.

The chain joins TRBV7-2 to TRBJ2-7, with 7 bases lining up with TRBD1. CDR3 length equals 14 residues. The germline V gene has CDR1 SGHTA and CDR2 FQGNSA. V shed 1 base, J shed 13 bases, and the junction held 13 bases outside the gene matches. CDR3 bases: TGTGCCAGCAGCTTAGTACGTAGCGACAGGGAATACTACTTC. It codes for CASSLVRSDREYYF.

The CDR3 region has the DNA TGTGCCAGCAGCATTCGACTAGCGGGGGGCGAATACTACGAGCAGTACTTC. Translating it yields CASSIRLAGGEYYEQYF. The chain couples TRBV9 to TRBJ2-7; 13 bases are shared with TRBD2. Germline V gives CDR1 SGDLS, CDR2 YYNGEE. J lost 3 bases, V lost 4 bases, and 10 bases had no gene match. This CDR3 is built from 17 residues.

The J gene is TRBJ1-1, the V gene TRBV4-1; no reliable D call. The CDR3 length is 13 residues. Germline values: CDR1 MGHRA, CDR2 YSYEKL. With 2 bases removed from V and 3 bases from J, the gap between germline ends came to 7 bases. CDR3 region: CASSQYSHTEAFF. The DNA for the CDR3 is TGCGCCAGCAGCCAATATTCCCACACTGAAGCTTTCTTT.

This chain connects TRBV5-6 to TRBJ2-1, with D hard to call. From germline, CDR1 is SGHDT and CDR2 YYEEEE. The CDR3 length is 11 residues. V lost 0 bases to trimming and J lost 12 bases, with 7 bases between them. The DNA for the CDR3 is TGTGCCAGCAGCTTGGGAGTTCTGCAGTTCTTC. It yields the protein CASSLGVLQFF.

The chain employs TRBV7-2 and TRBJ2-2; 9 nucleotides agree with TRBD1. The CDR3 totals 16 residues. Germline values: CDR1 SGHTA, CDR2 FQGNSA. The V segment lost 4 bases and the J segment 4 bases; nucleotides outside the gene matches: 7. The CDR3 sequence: CASSSGTGRATGELFF. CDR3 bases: TGTGCCAGCAGCTCCGGGACAGGGAGGGCCACCGGGGAGCTGTTTTTT.